A single sample gave rise to the 21 T cell receptor beta chains below, sequenced in a study of technical replicates of blood from a handful of donors. Libraries were prepared by immunoSEQ multiplex PCR; TCRdb keeps only in-frame clonotypes and omits some of them. The repertoire consists of 65,000 to 95,000 clones, with around 97% occurring once and the leading ten covering 0.18%. What was sequenced was T cells isolated from PBMCs. The receptors originated from a human donor in good health.

The gene calls are TRBV19 and TRBJ2-2; 9 positions agree with TRBD2. This CDR3 comprises 17 residues. V was pared by 8 bases and J by 6 bases, with 16 bases of the junction left unmatched. Germline V lookup: CDR1 LNHDA, CDR2 SQIVND (reference sequence). The DNA for the CDR3 is TGTGCCAGTCGGGGCCGTCCCGGGACTAGCTTAGCCGGGGAGCTGTTTTTT. The encoded protein is CASRGRPGTSLAGELFF.

The chain joins TRBV28 to TRBJ1-1, with D possibly matching TRBD1 (5 bases). The V gene's germline CDR1 is MDHEN and CDR2 SYDVKM. V was pared by 5 bases and J by 0 bases, with 10 bases between. The CDR3 is 14 amino acids. The CDR3 DNA is TGTGCCAGCAGTGAACAGGCGATGAACACTGAAGCTTTCTTT. Amino acids: CASSEQAMNTEAFF.

The chain uses TRBV4-1 and TRBJ2-1; TRBD1 agrees at 7 bases. Per germline, CDR1 MGHRA and CDR2 YSYEKL. This CDR3 comprises 17 residues. The J segment lost 3 bases and the V segment lost 2 bases, leaving 10 bases of the junction unmatched. The CDR3 region is CASSQSGTGTDYNEQFF. The CDR3 DNA is TGCGCCAGCAGCCAATCCGGTACCGGGACAGACTACAATGAGCAGTTCTTC.

The V gene is TRBV11-2, the J gene TRBJ1-2, with D perhaps TRBD1 (5 bases). The CDR3 extends over 15 amino acids. From germline, CDR1 is SGHAT and CDR2 FQNNGV. V was cut by 3 bases and J by 4 bases, with 15 bases left in between. Here the CDR3 DNA reads TGTGCCAGCAGCTTTGACGGTGGGGACTCCTATGGCTACACCTTC. This translates into CASSFDGGDSYGYTF.

This clone has only one observation. V and J are TRBV5-1 and TRBJ2-2; D not resolved. Trimming removed 0 bases at V and 6 bases at J, with 18 bases between. The CDR3 extends over 17 amino acids. The germline V gene encodes CDR1 SGHRS and CDR2 YFSETQ. CDR3 sequence: CASSLVAQTLFAGELFF. CDR3 bases: TGCGCCAGCAGCTTGGTCGCGCAGACACTTTTCGCCGGGGAGCTGTTTTTT.

J is TRBJ2-1 and V is TRBV30, with TRBD2 matching over 13 bases. This CDR3 is 19 amino acids long. The V gene's germline CDR1 is GTSNPN and CDR2 SVGIG (reference sequence). Unmatched junction bases numbered 14, after V lost 1 base and J lost 5 bases. CDR3 amino acids: CAWSGEGVWGLAGNNEQFF. The CDR3, as DNA: TGTGCCTGGAGTGGTGAGGGGGTATGGGGACTAGCGGGGAACAATGAGCAGTTCTTC. Together with reference TRBV30 and TRBJ2-1, the CDR3 gives the full variable domain: SQTIHQWPATLVQPVGSPLSLECTVEGTSNPNLYWYRQAAGRGLQLLFYSVGIGQISSEVPQNLSASRPQDRQFILSSKKLLLSDSGFYLCAWSGEGVWGLAGNNEQFFGPGTRLTVL.

This sequence joins TRBV27 and TRBJ2-7; TRBD1 agrees at 12 bases. The trim removed 2 bases at V and 4 bases at J, leaving 9 bases unmatched. The CDR3 runs 17 residues. CDR1 and CDR2 from the germline V gene are MNHEY and SMNVEV (reference sequence). The DNA of the CDR3 is TGTGCCAGCAGTTTAGGACCGGGACAGGGGGCGCAATACGAGCAGTACTTC. Translation gives CASSLGPGQGAQYEQYF.

The chain links TRBV10-3 to TRBJ1-1; 7 bases line up with TRBD1. The CDR3 has 15 amino acids. V shed 1 base, J shed 0 bases, and the junction held 2 bases outside the gene matches. Germline lookup yields CDR1 ENHRY and CDR2 SYGVKD. The CDR3 sequence: CAISELQGLNTEAFF. In DNA, the CDR3 is TGTGCCATCAGTGAGTTACAGGGGCTGAACACTGAAGCTTTCTTT.

This clone was picked up one time. The CDR3 region is CASSLARGALYNEQFF. In DNA, the CDR3 is TGTGCCAGCAGCTTAGCGCGGGGGGCCCTCTACAATGAGCAGTTCTTC. This chain joins TRBV7-3 and TRBJ2-1; 8 nucleotides align to TRBD2. V was clipped by 2 bases and J by 3 bases; unmatched bases: 6. CDR1 and CDR2 (germline): SGHTA, FQGTGA. The CDR3 totals 16 residues.

The CDR3: CASSQDIGQLRGYGYTF. The CDR3 DNA is TGCGCCAGCAGCCAAGATATCGGACAGTTGAGGGGGTATGGCTACACCTTC. This chain links TRBV4-1 with TRBJ1-2; D perhaps matches TRBD1 (6 bases). Germline lookup yields CDR1 MGHRA and CDR2 YSYEKL. The CDR3 spans 17 residues. V lost 0 bases to trimming and J lost 5 bases, with 19 bases between them.

This CDR3 is CAISADRKETQYF. In DNA, the CDR3 is TGTGCCATCAGTGCGGACAGGAAAGAGACCCAGTACTTC. The chain carries TRBV10-3 and TRBJ2-5, with TRBD1 matching 7 bases. CDR3 length: 13 residues. After removal of 4 bases from V and 3 bases from J, the junction contained 2 bases not matched to a gene. Germline CDR1 ENHRY, CDR2 SYGVKD.

The chain combines TRBV4-1 with TRBJ1-2, with 9 bases aligning to TRBD1. Trimming took 3 bases from V and 6 from J; bases not matched to a gene: 5. The CDR3 loop spans 14 amino acids. Germline V gene lookup returns CDR1 MGHRA and CDR2 YSYEKL. CDR3 nucleotide sequence: TGCGCCAGCAGCCAGCCGGGACAGGGTAATGGCTACACCTTC. This gives the protein CASSQPGQGNGYTF.

This chain uses TRBV29-1 with TRBJ1-1; D uncertain. CDR3 length: 11 amino acids. Germline CDR1 is SQVTM and CDR2 is ANQGSEA. V dropped 7 bases and J dropped 7 bases, with 13 bases sitting between them. In nucleotides, the CDR3 is TGCAGCGGAACCGGAGCCGTTGAAGCTTTCTTT. Protein sequence: CSGTGAVEAFF.

This chain uses TRBV6-4 with TRBJ1-1; D not resolved. Germline values: CDR1 MRHNA, CDR2 SNTAGT. The CDR3 runs to 14 residues. V gave up 3 bases and J gave up 5 bases, with 13 bases separating them. CDR3 loop: CASSDTTYPTEAFF. Here the CDR3 DNA reads TGTGCCAGCAGTGATACGACATATCCGACTGAAGCTTTCTTT.

The chain couples TRBV11-2 to TRBJ1-2; D is undetermined. The CDR3 extends over 14 amino acids. Germline loops: CDR1 SGHAT, CDR2 FQNNGV. Trimming removed 2 bases at V and 8 bases at J, with 15 bases between. The CDR3 loop reads CASSLPLAGSGYTF. The CDR3 DNA reads as TGTGCCAGCAGCTTACCGCTTGCGGGCTCCGGCTACACCTTC. Looking up the rest from reference TRBV11-2 and TRBJ1-2 gives the full variable domain: EAGVAQSPRYKIIEKRQSVAFWCNPISGHATLYWYQQILGQGPKLLIQFQNNGVVDDSQLPKDRFSAERLKGVDSTLKIQPAKLEDSAVYLCASSLPLAGSGYTFGSGTRLTVV.

The genes are TRBV5-1 and TRBJ1-1; D possibly corresponds to TRBD1 (6 bases). The CDR3 contains 14 residues. The V and J ends lost 0 bases and 3 bases respectively, with 9 bases between them. Per the germline V gene, CDR1 is SGHRS and CDR2 is YFSETQ. The CDR3 DNA sequence: TGCGCCAGCAGCTTGGAGGGACAATACACTGAAGCTTTCTTT. Amino acids: CASSLEGQYTEAFF.

The rearrangement links TRBV19 to TRBJ2-3; tentative D call: TRBD2 (5 bases). The CDR3 length is 15 residues. V gave up 3 bases and J gave up 2 bases, with 12 bases separating them. In germline, CDR1 is LNHDA, CDR2 SQIVND (reference sequence). CDR3: CASSIQRTYTDTQYF. In nucleotides, the CDR3 is TGTGCCAGTAGTATCCAGCGGACCTACACAGATACGCAGTATTTT.

The V call is TRBV5-1, the J call TRBJ2-2; 7 positions match TRBD1. Germline V gene data show CDR1 as SGHRS and CDR2 as YFSETQ. The CDR3 sequence is 14 residues long. V lost 2 bases, J lost 6 bases, and 4 bases stayed unmatched. In nucleotides, the CDR3 is TGCGCCAGCAGCTTAGGACAGGCTTCCGGGGAGCTGTTTTTT. This gives the protein CASSLGQASGELFF.

The chain recombines TRBV7-9 with TRBJ2-1; a weak D match, TRBD2 (5 bases). Trimming took off 4 bases at V and 7 bases at J, with 14 bases between the two ends. Looked up from germline, CDR1 is SEHNR and CDR2 is FQNEAQ (reference sequence). CDR3 size: 14 residues. As DNA, the CDR3 is TGTGCCAGCAGCTCTGGGTGGGGAGAGAATGAGCAGTTCTTC. Encoded protein: CASSSGWGENEQFF.

This chain connects TRBV13 to TRBJ2-3; possibly TRBD1 for D (5 bases). This CDR3 is 14 amino acids long. CDR1 PRHDT and CDR2 FYEKMQ come from the germline V gene (reference sequence). With 0 bases removed from V and 2 bases from J, the gap between germline ends came to 6 bases. This CDR3 is CASSLGGPTDTQYF. The CDR3 DNA sequence: TGTGCCAGCAGCTTAGGGGGGCCCACAGATACGCAGTATTTT.

This sequence joins TRBV5-4 and TRBJ1-4; the D is unclear. Germline CDR1 SGHNT, CDR2 YYREEE (reference sequence). V lost 3 bases to trimming and J lost 10 bases, with 19 bases between them. This CDR3 has 15 amino acids. CDR3 in amino acids: CASSSSGFRRGKLFF. In nucleotides, the CDR3 is TGTGCCAGCAGCTCGTCTGGCTTTCGTCGCGGAAAACTGTTTTTT.